The 30 T cell receptor beta chains below all came from one sample that was sequenced in a study of blood T cell repertoires in COVID-19. This table comes from immunoSEQ multiplex PCR, and its TCRdb copy is limited to in-frame clones, with some not included. Of roughly 110,000 clones listed, 85% were seen once; the top ten hold around 3.3%. The sequenced material came from peripheral blood. The source is a middle-aged man with acute or convalescent COVID-19.

V usage is TRBV5-1 and J usage is TRBJ2-3; 12 bases line up with TRBD2. Germline trimming cut 4 bases from V and 4 bases from J; bases unmatched to any gene: 13. This CDR3 is 18 amino acids long. CDR1 is SGHRS, CDR2 YFSETQ, per germline. CDR3 coding DNA: TGCGCCAGCAGCCGCGCCCCTAGCGGGGGGGCCTGGGCAGATACGCAGTATTTT. This encodes CASSRAPSGGAWADTQYF.

The chain couples TRBV12-3 or TRBV12-4 to TRBJ1-2; D gene ambiguous. The CDR3 is 11 residues long. The V end lost 8 bases, the J end lost 6 bases, and 10 bases lay between the germline ends. The CDR3 reads CASAGMDGYTF. The CDR3, as DNA: TGTGCCAGCGCGGGGATGGATGGCTACACCTTC.

This clone was seen only once. The gene calls are TRBV7-9 and TRBJ2-5; D might be TRBD2 (7 bases). From germline, CDR1 is SEHNR and CDR2 FQNEAQ (reference sequence). The CDR3 loop spans 14 amino acids. V was clipped by 8 bases and J by 4 bases, with 17 bases between them. The CDR3 loop reads CASGGASRLETQYF. The CDR3 DNA is TGTGCCAGCGGGGGGGCTAGCAGGTTAGAGACCCAGTACTTC.

The genes are TRBV6-5 and TRBJ2-4, with a weak D call TRBD1 (6 bases). Trimming took 6 bases from V and 4 from J, leaving 10 bases between them. CDR1 and CDR2 from the germline V gene are MNHEY and SVGAGI. This CDR3 is built from 13 residues. As DNA, the CDR3 is TGTGCCAGCAGCGGACAGTTTAAAAACATTCAGTACTTC. Translation: CASSGQFKNIQYF.

The chain has TRBV7-3 and TRBJ2-3, with D uncertain. The ends were cut back, 0 bases at V and 6 bases at J, with 7 bases in the middle. Germline lookup yields CDR1 SGHTA and CDR2 FQGTGA. The CDR3 runs 13 residues. The CDR3 here is CASSLTYLDTQYF. The CDR3 DNA is TGTGCCAGCAGCTTAACGTATCTGGATACGCAGTATTTT.

This clone was seen only once. CDR3 sequence: CASSLEFHFSTDTQYF. In DNA, the CDR3 is TGTGCCAGCAGCTTAGAGTTCCACTTTAGCACAGATACGCAGTATTTT. The chain couples TRBV7-2 to TRBJ2-3; D ambiguous. Trimming cost V 1 base and J 0 bases, with 11 bases left between them. The CDR3 is 16 residues long. Germline CDR1 reads SGHTA; CDR2 reads FQGNSA. Variable domain in full (rest from reference TRBV7-2 and TRBJ2-3): GAGVSQSPSNKVTEKGKDVELRCDPISGHTALYWYRQSLGQGLEFLIYFQGNSAPDKSGLPSDRFSAERTGGSVSTLTIQRTQQEDSAVYLCASSLEFHFSTDTQYFGPGTRLTVL.

The V gene is TRBV5-8, the J gene TRBJ2-3; tentatively, D is TRBD1 (6 bases). V lost 3 bases and J lost 0, with 11 bases in between. CDR3 length: 15 amino acids. CDR1 SGHTS and CDR2 YDEGEE come from the germline V gene. The CDR3 coding sequence is TGTGCCAGCAGCTACAGGGTGACTAGCACAGATACGCAGTATTTT. Residues: CASSYRVTSTDTQYF.

This chain links TRBV27 with TRBJ2-2, with 7 bases aligning to TRBD1. The CDR3 length is 15 residues. Trimming cost V 5 bases and J 7 bases; bases outside gene matches: 10. Germline values: CDR1 MNHEY, CDR2 SMNVEV (reference sequence). The CDR3 nucleotides are TGTGCCAGCAGTCTGTACAGGGGAGTAGGCGGGGAGCTGTTTTTT. This codes for CASSLYRGVGGELFF.

This chain links TRBV5-6 with TRBJ2-5; TRBD1 might be the D (5 bases). V lost 2 bases to trimming and J lost 5 bases, with 13 bases between them. The V gene's germline CDR1 is SGHDT and CDR2 YYEEEE. This CDR3 has 14 amino acids. This CDR3 reads CASSFRGIGETQYF. The DNA for the CDR3 is TGTGCCAGCAGCTTTAGGGGTATCGGGGAGACCCAGTACTTC. The complete variable domain, with remaining parts taken from reference TRBV5-6 and TRBJ2-5, reads DAGVTQSPTHLIKTRGQQVTLRCSPKSGHDTVSWYQQALGQGPQFIFQYYEEEERQRGNFPDRFSGHQFPNYSSELNVNALLLGDSALYLCASSFRGIGETQYFGPGTRLLVL.

The chain combines TRBV30 with TRBJ2-1; TRBD2 agrees at 7 bases. This CDR3 has 14 residues. Germline V gene sequence: CDR1 GTSNPN, CDR2 SVGIG (reference sequence). Germline trimming cut 2 bases from V and 4 bases from J; bases unmatched to any gene: 5. DNA for the CDR3: TGTGCCTGGAGTCCAGCGGGGATTTACAATGAGCAGTTCTTC. Translated, it gives CAWSPAGIYNEQFF.

This chain uses TRBV19 with TRBJ2-7; a possible D gene is TRBD1 (5 bases). V was pared by 1 base and J by 5 bases, with 6 bases between. There are 12 residues in the CDR3. Germline assignment: CDR1 LNHDA and CDR2 SQIVND (reference sequence). The CDR3 sequence: CASSIVGDEQYF. The CDR3 region has the DNA TGTGCCAGTAGTATAGTAGGGGACGAGCAGTACTTC.

CDR3 nucleotides: TGCGCCAGCAGCCAAGATCCCCGGAACACTGAAGCTTTCTTT. Translating gives CASSQDPRNTEAFF. The rearrangement joins TRBV4-3 to TRBJ1-1; no definite D call. Germline V CDR1 and CDR2: LGHNA, YSLEER. Trimming pared 0 bases from V and 1 base from J, leaving 6 bases between. The CDR3 has 14 residues.

The chain uses TRBV10-3 and TRBJ2-7, with TRBD1 matching over 9 bases. The V segment lost 3 bases and the J segment 3 bases; nucleotides outside the gene matches: 6. The CDR3 runs to 15 residues. Germline-derived CDR1 and CDR2 are ENHRY and SYGVKD. The CDR3 region has the DNA TGTGCCATCAGTGACTCCCGGGACAGGGACTACGAGCAGTACTTC. Translated, it gives CAISDSRDRDYEQYF.

The rearrangement links TRBV4-1 to TRBJ1-6; D remains unclear. The V end lost 0 bases, the J end lost 0 bases, and 9 bases lay between the germline ends. CDR3 size: 17 residues. Germline V gene lookup returns CDR1 MGHRA and CDR2 YSYEKL. CDR3 region: CASSQESSVSYNSPLHF. In DNA form, the CDR3 reads TGCGCCAGCAGCCAAGAATCGTCGGTCTCCTATAATTCACCCCTCCACTTT.

The gene calls are TRBV6-6 and TRBJ1-6; D may be TRBD1 (6 bases). The CDR3 has 16 residues. CDR1 and CDR2 from the germline V gene are MNHNY and SVGAGI (reference sequence). V was shortened by 6 bases and J by 7 bases, with 19 bases between the two germline ends. The CDR3 reads CASSWGGRVRNSPLHF. The DNA for the CDR3 is TGTGCCAGCAGCTGGGGGGGGCGAGTACGAAATTCACCCCTCCACTTT.

The J gene is TRBJ2-3, the V gene TRBV7-6, with 9 bases matching TRBD2. The CDR3 is 17 amino acids. Per the germline V gene, CDR1 is SGHVS and CDR2 is FNYEAQ. V was clipped by 5 bases and J by 4 bases; unmatched bases: 13. Here the CDR3 DNA reads TGTGCCAGCAGCCAAGGGGGCGCGGGGGGGCCTTCAGATACGCAGTATTTT. Its translation: CASSQGGAGGPSDTQYF.

The CDR3 DNA reads TGCAGCGTTATAGACAGCCAACCATACGAGCAGTACTTC. It encodes CSVIDSQPYEQYF. J is TRBJ2-7 and V is TRBV29-1; D might be TRBD1 (5 bases). The length of the CDR3 is 13 residues. Germline V lookup: CDR1 SQVTM, CDR2 ANQGSEA. Trimming left V 5 bases short and J 4 bases short, with 15 bases between.

This clone was found once. V is TRBV6-6 and J is TRBJ2-2; 10 bases fit TRBD2. Germline V gene data show CDR1 as MNHNY and CDR2 as SVGAGI (reference sequence). Germline trimming cut 6 bases from V and 7 bases from J; bases unmatched to any gene: 8. The CDR3 is made up of 15 amino acids. The CDR3 coding sequence is TGTGCCAGCAGATCTGAGCGGGGGGGCCACGGGGAGCTGTTTTTT. It yields the protein CASRSERGGHGELFF.

The chain couples TRBV2 to TRBJ2-7; 7 bases fit TRBD2. CDR1 is SNHLY, CDR2 FYNNEI, per germline. J was trimmed by 6 bases and V by 5 bases; bases with no gene match: 10. This CDR3 comprises 14 residues. The CDR3 loop is CASSQALAVPEQYF. The DNA for the CDR3 is TGTGCCAGCAGTCAGGCGCTAGCGGTCCCCGAGCAGTACTTC.

This chain links TRBV21-1 with TRBJ1-3; the table's D call of TRBD1 was not tested on the DNA. TRBV21-1 is marked as a pseudogene. CDR3 length: 19 amino acids. The CDR3 spells CASSKLRGRRNSSGNTIYF. The CDR3 DNA sequence: TGTGCCAGCAGCAAATTAAGGGGCCGCAGAAACTCCTCTGGAAACACCATATATTTT.

The V and J genes are TRBV4-1 and TRBJ2-7, with 9 bases that match TRBD2. CDR1 and CDR2 from the germline V gene are MGHRA and YSYEKL. The CDR3 is made up of 16 amino acids. J lost 4 bases, V lost 7 bases, and 14 bases had no gene match. This CDR3 reads CASTPGGRGGGYEQYF. Here the CDR3 DNA reads TGCGCCAGCACCCCCGGGGGTCGCGGGGGGGGTTACGAGCAGTACTTC.

The chain carries TRBV6-2 or TRBV6-3 and TRBJ2-1; 9 bases agree with TRBD1. This CDR3 contains 14 residues. Germline CDR1 MNHEY, CDR2 SVGEGT. V shed 4 bases, J shed 5 bases, and the junction held 3 bases outside the gene matches. DNA for the CDR3: TGTGCCAGCAGTTTTGACAGGGGGGACAATGAGCAGTTCTTC. Translating gives CASSFDRGDNEQFF.

The chain couples TRBV7-2 to TRBJ1-1; D is perhaps TRBD1 (6 bases). This CDR3 has 12 amino acids. The germline V and J ends were trimmed by 4 bases and 11 bases, with 14 bases remaining between them. The V gene's germline CDR1 is SGHTA and CDR2 FQGNSA. The CDR3 reads CASSSDRRRAFF. The CDR3 bases are TGTGCCAGCAGCTCCGACAGGAGGCGGGCTTTCTTT.

This clone has a single count. The genes are TRBV20-1 and TRBJ2-3; 12 bases align to TRBD2. This CDR3 has 15 amino acids. V gave up 3 bases and J gave up 5 bases; unmatched junction bases: 6. Germline values: CDR1 DFQATT, CDR2 SNEGSKA (reference sequence). DNA for the CDR3: TGCAGTGCTAGTCCTAGCGGGGGGGCGGGAGATACGCAGTATTTT. Protein sequence: CSASPSGGAGDTQYF.

The chain carries TRBV16 and TRBJ1-2; a weak D match, TRBD1 (6 bases). The V end was cut by 0 bases, the J end by 8 bases, with 10 bases between. The CDR3 runs to 13 residues. From germline, CDR1 is KGHSY and CDR2 FQNENV. The CDR3 sequence is CASSQSQGFGYTF. The CDR3 DNA reads as TGTGCCAGCAGCCAATCCCAGGGGTTCGGCTACACCTTC.

The chain combines TRBV4-1 with TRBJ1-3; 7 nucleotides align to TRBD1. V lost 2 bases to trimming and J lost 2 bases; unmatched junction nucleotides: 6. From germline, CDR1 is MGHRA and CDR2 YSYEKL. The CDR3 is 16 amino acids. The CDR3 here is CASSQIIGTAGNTIYF. DNA of the CDR3: TGCGCCAGCAGCCAAATAATCGGGACAGCTGGAAACACCATATATTTT.

This clone was seen only a few times. DNA for the CDR3: TGTGCCACCAGTGGCCCGGGACAGGGGGCGATCGATGAGCAGTTCTTC. As protein: CATSGPGQGAIDEQFF. The V gene is TRBV24-1, the J gene TRBJ2-1, with TRBD1 identical over 12 bases. This CDR3 spans 16 amino acids. The germline V gene has CDR1 KGHDR and CDR2 SFDVKD. J was trimmed by 8 bases and V by 5 bases; bases with no gene match: 9.

J is TRBJ1-1 and V is TRBV30; a weak D match, TRBD1 (6 bases). Between the trimmed V and J ends, which lost 2 bases and 5 bases, there was a span of 9 bases. Germline values: CDR1 GTSNPN, CDR2 SVGIG (reference sequence). The CDR3 has 12 residues. In DNA form, the CDR3 reads TGTGCCTGGAGTTTCCAGGGGACTGAAGCTTTCTTT. This encodes CAWSFQGTEAFF. The variable domain in full, with the rest retrieved from reference TRBV30 and TRBJ1-1, is SQTIHQWPATLVQPVGSPLSLECTVEGTSNPNLYWYRQAAGRGLQLLFYSVGIGQISSEVPQNLSASRPQDRQFILSSKKLLLSDSGFYLCAWSFQGTEAFFGQGTRLTVV.

Written as DNA, the CDR3 is TGCGCCAGCAGCCGAGGACAGCCTAGCACAGATACGCAGTATTTT. As protein: CASSRGQPSTDTQYF. V and J are TRBV5-1 and TRBJ2-3; D may be TRBD1 (6 bases). The germline V gene has CDR1 SGHRS and CDR2 YFSETQ. This CDR3 comprises 15 residues. Trimming left V 4 bases short and J 0 bases short, with 12 bases between.

This chain links TRBV5-5 with TRBJ1-2; 7 bases are a match to TRBD1. CDR1 SGHKS and CDR2 YYEKEE come from the germline V gene (reference sequence). J was trimmed by 8 bases and V by 2 bases; bases with no gene match: 18. The CDR3 spans 17 residues. In nucleotides, the CDR3 is TGTGCCAGCAGCTTAATCCCTGGAAGTCAGGGGGATTTCGGCTACACCTTC. Encoded protein: CASSLIPGSQGDFGYTF.